Following are 20 T cell receptor beta chains from one sample sequenced in a study of blood T cell repertoires in COVID-19. Libraries were prepared by immunoSEQ multiplex PCR; TCRdb keeps only in-frame clonotypes and omits some of them. The sample consists of hundreds of thousands of clones, about nine tenths of them appearing once. The material sequenced was PBMCs or T cells enriched from blood (not recorded which). Receptors originate from a man aged 40-55 years who had recovered from COVID-19.

In its sample, this clone was seen a few times. This chain joins TRBV4-3 and TRBJ2-2; TRBD1 agrees at 9 bases. J gave up 4 bases and V 5 bases, and 5 bases lay outside the gene matches. The germline CDR1 and CDR2 sequences are LGHNA and YSLEER. The CDR3 is made up of 15 amino acids. The DNA of the CDR3 is TGCGCCAGCAGCAGACAGGGGGGAGGCACCGGGGAGCTGTTTTTT. Translation: CASSRQGGGTGELFF.

V and J are TRBV28 and TRBJ2-3; 7 nucleotides align to TRBD2. The CDR3 has 16 amino acids. The V segment lost 2 bases and the J segment 2 bases; nucleotides outside the gene matches: 7. Germline values: CDR1 MDHEN, CDR2 SYDVKM. The CDR3 is CASSLPPRDYTDTQYF. The CDR3 nucleotides are TGTGCCAGCAGTTTACCGCCCCGGGACTACACAGATACGCAGTATTTT.

This clone has just one count. The chain employs TRBV28 and TRBJ2-7, with D perhaps TRBD2 (7 bases). This CDR3 is 16 amino acids long. The V gene's germline CDR1 is MDHEN and CDR2 SYDVKM. Trimming stripped 7 bases from V and 3 bases from J, with 22 bases between. CDR3 residues: CASTREGGGIVYEQYF. The CDR3 bases are TGTGCCAGCACCCGAGAGGGGGGGGGAATCGTCTACGAGCAGTACTTC. Based on the CDR3 plus reference TRBV28 and TRBJ2-7, the full variable domain is DVKVTQSSRYLVKRTGEKVFLECVQDMDHENMFWYRQDPGLGLRLIYFSYDVKMKEKGDIPEGYSVSREKKERFSLILESASTNQTSMYLCASTREGGGIVYEQYFGPGTRLTVT.

The chain has TRBV27 and TRBJ2-7; D possibly corresponds to TRBD2 (7 bases). Trimming took 0 bases from V and 9 from J, leaving 21 bases between them. Germline loops: CDR1 MNHEY, CDR2 SMNVEV (reference sequence). The CDR3 sequence is 16 residues long. CDR3 loop: CASSLSLGGALAPQYF. The CDR3 DNA reads TGTGCCAGCAGTTTATCCTTGGGGGGGGCCCTGGCCCCGCAGTACTTC.

This clone showed up just once. The V call is TRBV5-1, the J call TRBJ2-1, with 10 bases identical to TRBD2. The J segment lost 5 bases and the V segment lost 4 bases, leaving 15 bases of the junction unmatched. This CDR3 is 18 amino acids long. The germline V gene has CDR1 SGHRS and CDR2 YFSETQ. CDR3 region: CASSPGASGGGGDNEQFF. The CDR3 DNA reads as TGCGCCAGCAGCCCCGGGGCTAGCGGGGGCGGAGGAGACAATGAGCAGTTCTTC.

V and J are TRBV6-5 and TRBJ1-4; no firm D call. Trimming pared 7 bases from V and 0 bases from J, leaving 9 bases between. This CDR3 is 14 amino acids long. The germline gives CDR1 MNHEY, CDR2 SVGAGI. Here the CDR3 DNA reads TGTGCCAGCAAGGACGGGGCAACTAATGAAAAACTGTTTTTT. Its translation is CASKDGATNEKLFF.

The genes are TRBV7-2 and TRBJ2-5; TRBD2 agrees at 8 bases. V shed 1 base and J 4 bases; nucleotides not matched to a gene: 11. There are 17 residues in the CDR3. Germline assignment: CDR1 SGHTA and CDR2 FQGNSA. For the CDR3, the DNA is TGTGCCAGCAGCTTAGATGGGATGAGCGGGAGTGGAGAGACCCAGTACTTC. Amino acid sequence: CASSLDGMSGSGETQYF.

V gene TRBV5-5 combines with J gene TRBJ2-3, with D maybe TRBD1 (5 bases). In germline, CDR1 is SGHKS, CDR2 YYEKEE (reference sequence). Trimming cost V 4 bases and J 0 bases, with 12 bases left between them. CDR3 length equals 15 residues. The CDR3 DNA is TGTGCCAGCAGCGCAAGGGGCCACAGCACAGATACGCAGTATTTT. Translated: CASSARGHSTDTQYF. The variable domain in full, with the rest retrieved from reference TRBV5-5 and TRBJ2-3, is DAGVTQSPTHLIKTRGQQVTLRCSPISGHKSVSWYQQVLGQGPQFIFQYYEKEERGRGNFPDRFSARQFPNYSSELNVNALLLGDSALYLCASSARGHSTDTQYFGPGTRLTVL.

The V and J genes are TRBV9 and TRBJ2-3; perhaps TRBD2 as D (5 bases). Germline-derived CDR1 and CDR2 are SGDLS and YYNGEE. The CDR3 loop spans 14 amino acids. Trimming left V 4 bases short and J 2 bases short, with 11 bases between. CDR3 loop: CASSPGGDTDTQYF. The CDR3 DNA reads as TGTGCCAGCAGCCCAGGAGGAGACACAGATACGCAGTATTTT.

This sequence joins TRBV7-6 and TRBJ1-6; 9 bases are a match to TRBD1. V was clipped by 4 bases and J by 10 bases; unmatched bases: 8. Germline assignment: CDR1 SGHVS and CDR2 FNYEAQ. The CDR3 covers 15 residues. The CDR3 is CASSSEGQGQSPLHF. DNA for the CDR3: TGTGCCAGCAGCTCGGAGGGACAGGGACAATCACCCCTCCACTTT.

V is TRBV5-8 and J is TRBJ1-5; 10 bases fit TRBD1. CDR3 length: 15 amino acids. With V trimmed by 5 bases and J by 6 bases, 8 bases remained unmatched. Germline V gene data show CDR1 as SGHTS and CDR2 as YDEGEE. The CDR3 sequence is CASRTGTGVGQPQHF. DNA for the CDR3: TGTGCCAGCAGAACCGGGACAGGGGTAGGTCAGCCCCAGCATTTT.

This chain links TRBV29-1 with TRBJ2-7; 12 nucleotides match TRBD2. Germline CDR1 is SQVTM and CDR2 is ANQGSEA. The CDR3 extends over 14 amino acids. Unmatched junction bases numbered 5, after V lost 6 bases and J lost 2 bases. The CDR3 is CSVWTSGETYEQYF. CDR3 in DNA: TGCAGCGTATGGACTAGCGGGGAGACCTACGAGCAGTACTTC.

The chain carries TRBV3-1 (or the pseudogene TRBV3-2) and TRBJ1-1, with a weak D call TRBD1 (5 bases). Trimming left V 5 bases short and J 7 bases short, with 20 bases between. CDR3 size: 15 residues. The germline V gene has CDR1 LGHDT and CDR2 YNNKEL (reference sequence). CDR3 coding DNA: TGTGCCAGCAGCAAAACCCCACAGGATTCGGGTGAAGCTTTCTTT. Its protein is CASSKTPQDSGEAFF.

The chain couples TRBV7-2 to TRBJ2-5, with a weak D call TRBD2 (6 bases). With 3 bases removed from V and 2 bases from J, the gap between germline ends came to 13 bases. CDR1 is SGHTA and CDR2 is FQGNSA in the germline V gene. The CDR3 sequence is 15 residues long. CDR3 coding DNA: TGTGCCAGCAGCTTGGGTAGCGGCGGTCAAGAGACCCAGTACTTC. Amino acids: CASSLGSGGQETQYF.

The gene calls are TRBV5-8 and TRBJ2-7; 12 nucleotides match TRBD2. This CDR3 spans 17 amino acids. The V and J ends lost 0 bases and 4 bases, in that order; junction bases with no gene match: 8. Germline-derived CDR1 and CDR2 are SGHTS and YDEGEE. The CDR3 protein is CASSLGLAGVDEYEQYF. Written as DNA, the CDR3 is TGTGCCAGCAGCTTGGGACTAGCGGGGGTCGATGAGTACGAGCAGTACTTC.

The chain joins TRBV9 to TRBJ1-2, with TRBD1 as a possible D gene (5 bases). CDR3 length equals 12 residues. Germline V gives CDR1 SGDLS, CDR2 YYNGEE. Between the trimmed V and J ends, which lost 7 bases and 4 bases, there was a span of 11 bases. The CDR3 nucleotides are TGTGCCAGCCTCGGGGACTCCTATGGCTACACCTTC. This translates into CASLGDSYGYTF.

The chain employs TRBV5-6 and TRBJ1-2, with 7 bases fitting TRBD1. The germline CDR1 and CDR2 sequences are SGHDT and YYEEEE. The J segment lost 2 bases and the V segment lost 5 bases, leaving 6 bases of the junction unmatched. The CDR3 is 14 amino acids. CDR3 loop: CASRAKQGNYGYTF. The CDR3 DNA is TGTGCCAGCAGGGCGAAACAGGGGAACTATGGCTACACCTTC.

J is TRBJ2-3 and V is TRBV6-5, with 8 bases aligning to TRBD2. Germline loops: CDR1 MNHEY, CDR2 SVGAGI. The CDR3 has 15 amino acids. Trimming cost V 5 bases and J 6 bases; bases outside gene matches: 10. CDR3: CASSRASRGGDTQYF. The CDR3, as DNA: TGTGCCAGCAGTCGCGCTAGCCGCGGGGGGGATACGCAGTATTTT.

This chain links TRBV10-3 with TRBJ2-1; no clear D gene. Germline assignment: CDR1 ENHRY and CDR2 SYGVKD. This CDR3 spans 12 amino acids. V gave up 4 bases and J gave up 7 bases, with 8 bases separating them. The CDR3 reads CAISGGTNEQFF. DNA for the CDR3: TGTGCCATCAGTGGCGGAACTAATGAGCAGTTCTTC.

In DNA, the CDR3 is TGTGCCAGCAGCTTAAAGTTGACAGGGGGTTCAGAGACCCAGTACTTC. Its protein is CASSLKLTGGSETQYF. The rearrangement uses TRBV7-8 and TRBJ2-5, with 9 bases lining up with TRBD1. The CDR3 is 16 residues long. Germline V lookup: CDR1 SGHVS, CDR2 FQNEAQ. V was clipped by 2 bases and J by 4 bases; unmatched bases: 8.